This passage covers 2 T cell receptor beta chains from one sample sequenced in a study of human T cells and chemical hapten exposure. The time point here: pre-sensitization, week 0. Described treatment: therapeutic diphenylcyclopropenone sensitization with weekly scalp DPC. TCRdb fed the RACE reads into MiXCR, producing one record per CDR3 protein. Seen here are some 60,000 distinct CDR3 sequences, about 11% observed once, and the top ten hold under 5%. The sample was whole blood, taken in connection with sensitization to the hapten diphenylcyclopropenone (DPC). The receptors stem from a woman in her thirties or forties with alopecia areata. Some clones in this sample may be carry-over from other donors' samples.

This clonotype turned up a few times. The chain recombines TRBV6-2 or TRBV6-3 with TRBJ2-5; D ambiguous. V lost 6 bases to trimming and J lost 4 bases, with 9 bases between them. CDR1 MNHEY and CDR2 SVGEGT come from the germline V gene. The CDR3 extends over 12 amino acids. CDR3 nucleotide sequence: TGTGCCAGCAGCCTCGCTAGAGAGACCCAGTACTTC. Its translation is CASSLARETQYF.

V is TRBV7-2 and J is TRBJ2-7; D uncertain. Deletions cut 2 bases from V and 2 bases from J, with 10 bases between. Per germline, CDR1 SGHTA and CDR2 FQGNSA. The CDR3 contains 14 residues. The CDR3 DNA follows: TGTGCCAGCAGCTTAAGGCTTGGAACCTACGAGCAGTACTTC. Its protein is CASSLRLGTYEQYF.